The clone carrying this T cell receptor beta chain was counted between two and nine times. V was cut by 4 bases and J by 4 bases, with 14 bases left in between. The CDR3 consists of 15 residues. The germline V gene has CDR1 ENHRY and CDR2 SYGVKD. The data were obtained in a study of blood T cells in healthy people across ages. PCR was performed a second time for roughly 7 to 12 cycles using a sample-barcoded 5' primer and a J-beta primer mix. TCRdb re-called the 5' RACE reads with MiXCR, one entry per CDR3 protein. The sample lists hundreds of thousands of distinct CDR3 sequences, 20% to 30% occurring once. The same data also contributed to another study, on T cells of mothers and their children. That source reports: Samples were provided by three healthy Caucasian mothers and their six children.

The TCR comes from a boy aged 5 to 17 in good health. The chain recombines TRBV10-3 with TRBJ2-1; possibly TRBD2 for D (6 bases). Source material: blood. The CDR3 nucleotides are TGTGCCATCAGTGCTGGCGGGGAGTTATACAATGAGCAGTTCTTC. Protein sequence: CAISAGGELYNEQFF.